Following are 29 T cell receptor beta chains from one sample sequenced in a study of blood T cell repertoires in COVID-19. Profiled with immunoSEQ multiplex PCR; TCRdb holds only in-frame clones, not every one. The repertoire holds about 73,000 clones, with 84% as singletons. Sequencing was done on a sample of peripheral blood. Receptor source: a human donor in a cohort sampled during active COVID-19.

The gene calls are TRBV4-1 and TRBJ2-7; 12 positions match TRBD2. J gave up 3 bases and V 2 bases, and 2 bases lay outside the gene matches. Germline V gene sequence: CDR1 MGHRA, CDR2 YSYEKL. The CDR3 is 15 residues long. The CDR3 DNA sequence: TGCGCCAGCAGCCAACTAGCGGGGGGGTACTACGAGCAGTACTTC. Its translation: CASSQLAGGYYEQYF.

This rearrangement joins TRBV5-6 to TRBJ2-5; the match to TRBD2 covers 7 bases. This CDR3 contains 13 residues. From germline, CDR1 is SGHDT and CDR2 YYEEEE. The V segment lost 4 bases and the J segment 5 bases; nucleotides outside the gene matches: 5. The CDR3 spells CASSRRGSETQYF. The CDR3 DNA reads TGTGCCAGCAGCCGGCGGGGGTCCGAGACCCAGTACTTC.

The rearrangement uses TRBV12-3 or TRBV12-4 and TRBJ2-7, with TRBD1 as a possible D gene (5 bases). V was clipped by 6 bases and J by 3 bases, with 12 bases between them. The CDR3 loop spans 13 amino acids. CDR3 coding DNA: TGTGCCAGCAGATTCGTAGACAGCTACGAGCAGTACTTC. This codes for CASRFVDSYEQYF.

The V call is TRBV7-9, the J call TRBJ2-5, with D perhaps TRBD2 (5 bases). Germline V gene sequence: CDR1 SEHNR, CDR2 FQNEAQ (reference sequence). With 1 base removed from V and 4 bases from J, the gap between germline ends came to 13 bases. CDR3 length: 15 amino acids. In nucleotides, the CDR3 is TGTGCCAGCAGCTTAGGTTCCAGCGGTGGAGAGACCCAGTACTTC. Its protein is CASSLGSSGGETQYF.

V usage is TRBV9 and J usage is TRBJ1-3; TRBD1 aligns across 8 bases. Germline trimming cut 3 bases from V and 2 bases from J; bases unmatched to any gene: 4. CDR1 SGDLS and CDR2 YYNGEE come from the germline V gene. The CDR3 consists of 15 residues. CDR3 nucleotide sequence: TGTGCCAGCAGCGCCCAGGGGGCTACTGGAAACACCATATATTTT. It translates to CASSAQGATGNTIYF. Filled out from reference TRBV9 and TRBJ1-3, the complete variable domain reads DSGVTQTPKHLITATGQRVTLRCSPRSGDLSVYWYQQSLDQGLQFLIQYYNGEERAKGNILERFSAQQFPDLHSELNLSSLELGDSALYFCASSAQGATGNTIYFGEGSWLTVV.

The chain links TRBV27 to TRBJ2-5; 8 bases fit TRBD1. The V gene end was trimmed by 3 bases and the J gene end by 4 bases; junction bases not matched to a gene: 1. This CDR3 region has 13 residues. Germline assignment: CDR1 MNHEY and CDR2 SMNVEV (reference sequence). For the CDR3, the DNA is TGTGCCAGCAGTTTTGGACAGGGAGAGACCCAGTACTTC. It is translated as CASSFGQGETQYF.

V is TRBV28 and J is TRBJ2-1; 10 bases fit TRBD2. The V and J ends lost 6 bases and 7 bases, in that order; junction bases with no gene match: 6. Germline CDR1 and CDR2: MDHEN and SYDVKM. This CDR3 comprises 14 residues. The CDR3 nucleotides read TGTGCCAGCAGCCCAGCGGGGGGGCTGAATGAGCAGTTCTTC. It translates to CASSPAGGLNEQFF.

The CDR3 loop is CASRRGGQGPHSNQPQHF. The CDR3, as DNA: TGCGCCAGCAGGAGGGGGGGGCAGGGGCCCCATAGCAATCAGCCCCAGCATTTT. This rearrangement joins TRBV10-1 to TRBJ1-5; D possibly corresponds to TRBD1 (6 bases). This CDR3 contains 18 residues. V was trimmed by 6 bases and J by 0 bases, leaving 21 bases between them. Germline V gives CDR1 WNHNN, CDR2 SYGVQD (reference sequence).

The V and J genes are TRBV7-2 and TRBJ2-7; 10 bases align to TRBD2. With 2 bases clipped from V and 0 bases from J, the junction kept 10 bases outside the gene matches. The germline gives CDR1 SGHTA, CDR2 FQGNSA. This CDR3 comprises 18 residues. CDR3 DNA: TGTGCCAGCAGCTTATCCCCCCCACTAGCGGGGAGCTCCTACGAGCAGTACTTC. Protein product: CASSLSPPLAGSSYEQYF.

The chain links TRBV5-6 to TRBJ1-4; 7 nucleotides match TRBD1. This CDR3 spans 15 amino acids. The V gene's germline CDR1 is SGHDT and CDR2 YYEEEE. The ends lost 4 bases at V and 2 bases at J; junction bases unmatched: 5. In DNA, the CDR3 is TGTGCCAGCAGCCCTCCACAGGGGACTAATGAAAAACTGTTTTTT. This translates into CASSPPQGTNEKLFF.

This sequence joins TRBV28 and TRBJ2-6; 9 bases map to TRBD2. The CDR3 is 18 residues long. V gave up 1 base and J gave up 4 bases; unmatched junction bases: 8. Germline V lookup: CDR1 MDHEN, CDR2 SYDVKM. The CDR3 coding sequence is TGTGCCAGCAGTTTATCGACTAGCGGTCGTCTCGGGGCCAACGTCCTGACTTTC. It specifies CASSLSTSGRLGANVLTF.

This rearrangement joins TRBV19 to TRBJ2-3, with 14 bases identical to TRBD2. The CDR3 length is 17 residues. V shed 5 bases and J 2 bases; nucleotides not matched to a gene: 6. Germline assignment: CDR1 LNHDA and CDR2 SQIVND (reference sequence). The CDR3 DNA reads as TGTGCCAGTAGTGCCAGGACTAGCGGGGGGAACACAGATACGCAGTATTTT. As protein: CASSARTSGGNTDTQYF. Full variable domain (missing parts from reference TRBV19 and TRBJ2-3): DGGITQSPKYLFRKEGQNVTLSCEQNLNHDAMYWYRQDPGQGLRLIYYSQIVNDFQKGDIAEGYSVSREKKESFPLTVTSAQKNPTAFYLCASSARTSGGNTDTQYFGPGTRLTVL.

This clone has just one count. The CDR3: CASSLHRGRTDTQYF. CDR3 coding DNA: TGTGCCAGCAGTTTACACAGGGGTCGCACAGATACGCAGTATTTT. The chain recombines TRBV27 with TRBJ2-3; 7 bases agree with TRBD1. This CDR3 region has 15 residues. Trimming removed 2 bases from V and 1 base from J; junction bases left unmatched: 3. Germline values: CDR1 MNHEY, CDR2 SMNVEV (reference sequence).

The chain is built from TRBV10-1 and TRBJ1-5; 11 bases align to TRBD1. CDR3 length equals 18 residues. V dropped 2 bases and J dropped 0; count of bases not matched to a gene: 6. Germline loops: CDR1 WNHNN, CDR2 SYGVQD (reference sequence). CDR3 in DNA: TGCGCCAGCAGTGAGATGGGGACAGGGGGGTATAGCAATCAGCCCCAGCATTTT. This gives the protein CASSEMGTGGYSNQPQHF.

DNA of the CDR3: TGTGCCAGTAGTCGGACTTTCTCGTTATCACCCCTCCACTTT. It specifies CASSRTFSLSPLHF. The chain joins TRBV19 to TRBJ1-6; D ambiguous. CDR1 is LNHDA and CDR2 is SQIVND in the germline V gene (reference sequence). Trimming took 5 bases from V and 10 from J, leaving 15 bases between them. The CDR3 is 14 amino acids.

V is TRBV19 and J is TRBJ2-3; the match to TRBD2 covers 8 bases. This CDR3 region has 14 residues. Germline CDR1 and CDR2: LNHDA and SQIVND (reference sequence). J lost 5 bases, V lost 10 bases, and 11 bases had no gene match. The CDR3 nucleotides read TGTGCCACCGGGGAGCGGGGGAGGAGAGATACGCAGTATTTT. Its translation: CATGERGRRDTQYF.

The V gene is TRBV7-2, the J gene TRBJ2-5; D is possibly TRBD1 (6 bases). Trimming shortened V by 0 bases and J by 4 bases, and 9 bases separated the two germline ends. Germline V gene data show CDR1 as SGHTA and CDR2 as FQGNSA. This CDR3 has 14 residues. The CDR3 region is CASSLAQGGETQYF. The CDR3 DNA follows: TGTGCCAGCAGCTTAGCGCAAGGGGGAGAGACCCAGTACTTC.

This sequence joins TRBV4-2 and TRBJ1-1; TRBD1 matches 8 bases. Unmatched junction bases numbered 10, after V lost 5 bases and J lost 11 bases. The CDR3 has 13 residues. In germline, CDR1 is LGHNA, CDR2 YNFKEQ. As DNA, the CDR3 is TGTGCCAGCAGCGACAGGGGCCCCCATACCGCTTTCTTT. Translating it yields CASSDRGPHTAFF.

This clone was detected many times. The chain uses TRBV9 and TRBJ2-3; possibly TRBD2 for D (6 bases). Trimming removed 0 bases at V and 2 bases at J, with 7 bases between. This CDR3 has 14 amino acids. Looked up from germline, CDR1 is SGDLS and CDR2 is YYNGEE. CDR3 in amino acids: CASSVGTTTDTQYF. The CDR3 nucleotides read TGTGCCAGCAGCGTAGGGACTACCACAGATACGCAGTATTTT.

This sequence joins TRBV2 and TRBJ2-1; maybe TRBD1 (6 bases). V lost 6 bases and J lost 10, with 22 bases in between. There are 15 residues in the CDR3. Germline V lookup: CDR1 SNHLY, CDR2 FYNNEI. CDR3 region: CASSPDRPALAEQFF. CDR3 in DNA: TGTGCCAGCAGCCCCGACAGGCCAGCTCTCGCAGAGCAGTTCTTC.

CDR3 bases: TGCAGCGTTGGTGAAACTACTAACACTGAAGCTTTCTTT. Its protein is CSVGETTNTEAFF. The chain links TRBV29-1 to TRBJ1-1, with unresolved D. The CDR3 sequence is 13 residues long. Trimming removed 4 bases at V and 2 bases at J, with 11 bases between. The V gene's germline CDR1 is SQVTM and CDR2 ANQGSEA.

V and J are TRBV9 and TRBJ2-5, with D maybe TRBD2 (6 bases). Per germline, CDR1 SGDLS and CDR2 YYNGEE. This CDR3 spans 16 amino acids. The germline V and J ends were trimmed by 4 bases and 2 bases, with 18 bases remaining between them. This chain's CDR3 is CASSSGRGPWQETQYF. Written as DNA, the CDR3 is TGTGCCAGCAGCTCCGGGCGGGGACCTTGGCAAGAGACCCAGTACTTC.

The chain's CDR3 is CASSRGWGQGSEQYF. CDR3 in DNA: TGCGCCAGCAGTCGTGGGTGGGGACAGGGGTCCGAGCAGTACTTC. The V gene is TRBV4-1, the J gene TRBJ2-7; 10 bases map to TRBD1. Germline CDR1 and CDR2: MGHRA and YSYEKL. With 6 bases clipped from V and 6 bases from J, the junction kept 11 bases outside the gene matches. The CDR3 sequence is 15 residues long.

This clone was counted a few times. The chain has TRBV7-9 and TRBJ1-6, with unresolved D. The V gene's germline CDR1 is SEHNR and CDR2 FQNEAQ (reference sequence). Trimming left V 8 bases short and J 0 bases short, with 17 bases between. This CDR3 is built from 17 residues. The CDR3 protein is CASASNLGSSYNSPLHF. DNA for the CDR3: TGTGCCAGCGCCTCGAACCTAGGTAGCTCCTATAATTCACCCCTCCACTTT.

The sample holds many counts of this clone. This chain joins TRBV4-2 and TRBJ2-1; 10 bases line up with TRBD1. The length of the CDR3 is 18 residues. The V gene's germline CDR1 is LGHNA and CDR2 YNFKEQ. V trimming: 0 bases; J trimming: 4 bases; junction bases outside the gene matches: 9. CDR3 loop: CASSQDFRTGGRYNEQFF. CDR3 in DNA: TGTGCCAGCAGCCAAGATTTTAGGACAGGGGGGCGATACAATGAGCAGTTCTTC.

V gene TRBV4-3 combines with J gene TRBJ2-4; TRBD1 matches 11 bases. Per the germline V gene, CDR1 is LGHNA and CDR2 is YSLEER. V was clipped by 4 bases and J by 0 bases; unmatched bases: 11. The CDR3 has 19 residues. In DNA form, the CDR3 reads TGCGCCAGCAGCCCGGGACAGGGGGAGTTTACCCTAGCCAAAAACATTCAGTACTTC. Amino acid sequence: CASSPGQGEFTLAKNIQYF.

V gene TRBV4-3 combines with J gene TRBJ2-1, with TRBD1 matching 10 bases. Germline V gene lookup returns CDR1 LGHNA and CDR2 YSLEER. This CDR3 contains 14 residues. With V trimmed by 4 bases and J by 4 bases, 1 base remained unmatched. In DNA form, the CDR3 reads TGCGCCAGCAGCCCGGGACAGGGGTACAATGAGCAGTTCTTC. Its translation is CASSPGQGYNEQFF.

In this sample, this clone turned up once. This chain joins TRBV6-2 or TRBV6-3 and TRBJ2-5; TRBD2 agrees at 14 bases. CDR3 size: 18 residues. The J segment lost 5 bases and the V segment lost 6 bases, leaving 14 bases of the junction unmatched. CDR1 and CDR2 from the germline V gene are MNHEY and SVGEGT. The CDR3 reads CASSHVGLAGDRFETQYF. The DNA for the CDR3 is TGTGCCAGCAGCCATGTGGGACTAGCGGGGGACCGGTTTGAGACCCAGTACTTC.

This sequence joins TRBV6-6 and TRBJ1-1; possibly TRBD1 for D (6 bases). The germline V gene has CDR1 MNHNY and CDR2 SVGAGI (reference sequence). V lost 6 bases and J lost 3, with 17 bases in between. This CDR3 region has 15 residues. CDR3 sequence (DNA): TGTGCCAGCAGCCACCCCCGGGGGGCTGACACTGAAGCTTTCTTT. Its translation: CASSHPRGADTEAFF.